Listed below are T cell receptor beta chains from one sample, sequenced in a study of blood T cell repertoires in COVID-19. Libraries were prepared by immunoSEQ multiplex PCR; TCRdb keeps only in-frame clonotypes and omits some of them. The sample includes around 97,000 clones, over 75% of them seen just once. Sequenced sample: peripheral blood. These TCRs come from a human donor in a cohort sampled during active or convalescent COVID-19. The CDR3 runs from the conserved cysteine through the conserved F or W. A D gene is named only where the DNA matches it firmly. Expanded clones are given a class, and other clones once, few, many or no size at all.

>TRBJ1-1|TRBV2|few|-
TGTGCCAGCAGTGGACAGATGAACACTGAAGCTTTCTTT
CASSGQMNTEAFF
>TRBJ2-2|TRBV6-5|few|-
TGTGCCAGCAAAGGACGGAGGGATCCGGGGGAGCTGTTTTTT
CASKGRRDPGELFF
>TRBJ1-1|TRBV10-3|-|TRBD1
TGTGCCATCAGTGAACAGGGGGGGACAGGGGCTTTCTTT
CAISEQGGTGAFF
>TRBJ1-2|TRBV19|few|TRBD1
TGTGCCAGTAGTAATTACAGGGGGTCCCACTATGGCTACACCTTC
CASSNYRGSHYGYTF
>TRBJ2-1|TRBV5-1|-|TRBD1
TGCGCCAGCTGGGACAGCGGCAATGAGCAGTTCTTC
CASWDSGNEQFF
>TRBJ2-2|TRBV5-1|-|-
TGCGCCAGCAGCTACTCCCCCTGGTTGGCGGACACTAACACCGGGGAGCTGTTTTTT
CASSYSPWLADTNTGELFF
>TRBJ2-3|TRBV10-1|-|-
TGCGCCAGCAACAAAGACAGGACAGATACGCAGTATTTT
CASNKDRTDTQYF
>TRBJ1-5|TRBV3-1/TRBV3-2|-|-
TGTGCCAGCAGCCAAGATGCGACAGAGATGAGGCCCCAGCATTTT
CASSQDATEMRPQHF
>TRBJ2-2|TRBV5-1|-|-
TGCGCCAGCAGCTTAAGTCCGGGGACCGGGGAGCTGTTTTTT
CASSLSPGTGELFF
>TRBJ1-1|TRBV7-9|few|-
TGTGCCAGCAGCACGAGCCAGGGTGCCACTGAAGCTTTCTTT
CASSTSQGATEAFF
>TRBJ2-1|TRBV6-5|-|-
TGTGCCAGCAGTGACTCGGCAGACTCCTACAATGAGCAGTTCTTC
CASSDSADSYNEQFF